This T cell receptor beta chain was recorded in a study of shared clonotypes between healthy human individuals. Study-level points and caveats: Tissues were not sampled, only blood, and their repertoires likely differ.

Using immunoSEQ multiplex PCR, the repertoire was profiled, and TCRdb retains in-frame clones only, with some absent. Among 600,000 to 750,000 clones, 90% were seen once, and the ten largest hold 34%. This CDR3 region has 18 residues. The V gene's germline CDR1 is SGHTS and CDR2 YDEGEE. The V segment lost 4 bases and the J segment 4 bases; nucleotides outside the gene matches: 13. Remarks on this clone: Its antigen remains unknown.

The chain carries TRBV5-8 and TRBJ2-3, with 12 bases that match TRBD1. The source of this sequence is a young man in good health. Some clones in this sample may be carry-over from other donors' samples. The sequencing sample was made of memory CD8+ T cells from PBMCs. Subset meaning: CD45RO+ cells pooled with CCR7-negative TemRA cells. The CDR3 region has the DNA TGTGCCAGCAGCGAATGGGGACAGGGGGCTTACGGGGCAGATACGCAGTATTTT. Residues: CASSEWGQGAYGADTQYF. The full variable domain, in which reference TRBV5-8 and TRBJ2-3 provide the parts outside the CDR3, is EAGVTQSPTHLIKTRGQQATLRCSPISGHTSVYWYQQALGLGLQFLLWYDEGEERNRGNFPPRFSGRQFPNYSSELNVNALELEDSALYLCASSEWGQGAYGADTQYFGPGTRLTVL.